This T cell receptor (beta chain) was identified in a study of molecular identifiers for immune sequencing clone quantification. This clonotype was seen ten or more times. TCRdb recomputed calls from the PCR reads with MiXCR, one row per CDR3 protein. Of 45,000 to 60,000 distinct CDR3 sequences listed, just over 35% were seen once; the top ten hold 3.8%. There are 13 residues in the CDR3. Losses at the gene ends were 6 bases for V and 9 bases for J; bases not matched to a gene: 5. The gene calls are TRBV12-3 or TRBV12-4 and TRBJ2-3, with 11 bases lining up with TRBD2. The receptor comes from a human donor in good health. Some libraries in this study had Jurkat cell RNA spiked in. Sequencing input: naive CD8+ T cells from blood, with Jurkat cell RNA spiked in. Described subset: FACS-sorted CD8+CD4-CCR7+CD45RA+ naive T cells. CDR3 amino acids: CASRGLAERTQYF. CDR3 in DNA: TGTGCCAGCAGGGGACTAGCGGAGAGAACGCAGTATTTT.